The 23 T cell receptor beta chains reported below all come from one sample, sequenced in a study of cytomegalovirus exposure and HLA in healthy donors listed by TCRdb under 2017. The method behind the library was the immunoSEQ multiplex PCR assay. TCRdb carries this immuneACCESS record with in-frame sequences only. Its versions omit some clonotypes, under half of them owing to an unresolved V gene in the studies checked, with the rest unexplained. The sample table contains about 130,000 clones; only one count was recorded for approximately 91% of them. Roughly 2% of the sample goes to the ten largest clones. The specimen sequenced was PBMCs. The receptor set was obtained from a woman aged 18-29 years in good health and CMV-seronegative.

This clone was seen repeatedly, ten times or more. This chain's CDR3 is CASSLAVSSYEQYF. The CDR3 DNA sequence: TGTGCCAGCAGCTTAGCAGTAAGCTCCTACGAGCAGTACTTC. This rearrangement joins TRBV11-2 to TRBJ2-7, with D uncertain. Trimming pared 1 base from V and 0 bases from J, leaving 7 bases between. CDR3 length equals 14 residues. Germline loops: CDR1 SGHAT, CDR2 FQNNGV.

CDR3 sequence reads: CASRWGRTERVETQYF. The CDR3 DNA is TGCGCCAGCAGGTGGGGCAGGACAGAAAGGGTAGAGACCCAGTACTTC. The chain combines TRBV5-1 with TRBJ2-5, with D possibly matching TRBD1 (6 bases). V was trimmed by 5 bases and J by 4 bases, leaving 21 bases between them. The CDR3 is made up of 16 amino acids. Germline CDR1 reads SGHRS; CDR2 reads YFSETQ.

The chain uses TRBV6-5 and TRBJ2-1; 9 bases map to TRBD2. Germline lookup yields CDR1 MNHEY and CDR2 SVGAGI. This CDR3 has 14 amino acids. Trimming at V came to 5 bases and at J to 6 bases, leaving 5 bases not matched to a gene. CDR3 DNA sequence: TGTGCCAGCAGTCTAGCGGGATTACGCAATGAGCAGTTCTTC. Protein product: CASSLAGLRNEQFF.

This chain links TRBV30 with TRBJ2-3, with TRBD2 matching 10 bases. The CDR3 is 20 residues long. Trimming at V came to 4 bases and at J to 4 bases, leaving 23 bases not matched to a gene. Germline V CDR1 and CDR2: GTSNPN, SVGIG (reference sequence). The CDR3 is CAWTILWASGSSVVPDTQYF. DNA for the CDR3: TGTGCCTGGACCATCCTTTGGGCTAGCGGGAGCTCCGTAGTCCCAGATACGCAGTATTTT.

This clone was observed a single time. A much larger clone differs from this one at a single base, so this may be a read error. The chain couples TRBV5-1 to TRBJ2-7, with no clear D. The CDR3 is 13 amino acids. CDR1 SGHRS and CDR2 YFSETQ come from the germline V gene. DNA of the CDR3: TGCGCCAGCAGCCAATACTACGGCTACAAGCAGTACTTC. Its translation: CASSQYYGYKQYF.

J is TRBJ1-1 and V is TRBV19; D gene uncertain. The CDR3 has 13 amino acids. Germline V lookup: CDR1 LNHDA, CDR2 SQIVND (reference sequence). Between the trimmed V and J ends, which lost 10 bases and 2 bases, there was a span of 14 bases. The CDR3: CATAVIDNTEAFF. The CDR3 nucleotides read TGTGCCACCGCGGTGATAGATAACACTGAAGCTTTCTTT.

V and J are TRBV6-5 and TRBJ1-4, with 10 bases aligning to TRBD1. CDR3 length equals 14 residues. J was trimmed by 8 bases and V by 5 bases; bases with no gene match: 5. Germline loops: CDR1 MNHEY, CDR2 SVGAGI. DNA of the CDR3: TGTGCCAGCAGTGGGGGACAGGGGTGGGAAAAACTGTTTTTT. This codes for CASSGGQGWEKLFF.

This clone was recorded once. The chain has TRBV2 and TRBJ2-7; weak D call: TRBD2 (7 bases). CDR3 size: 16 residues. Trimming shortened V by 7 bases and J by 1 base, and 20 bases separated the two germline ends. CDR1 and CDR2 (germline): SNHLY, FYNNEI. CDR3 coding DNA: TGTGCCAGCACGAAGGGGGGGGGAACCTTTTCCTACGAGCAGTACTTC. It encodes CASTKGGGTFSYEQYF.

The chain links TRBV5-1 to TRBJ2-5; tentatively, D is TRBD1 (6 bases). There are 15 residues in the CDR3. Germline V lookup: CDR1 SGHRS, CDR2 YFSETQ. Trimming left V 0 bases short and J 7 bases short, with 16 bases between. The CDR3 sequence: CASSLGQGTDGTQYF. For the CDR3, the DNA is TGCGCCAGCAGCTTGGGCCAGGGGACGGACGGGACCCAGTACTTC. Based on the CDR3 plus reference TRBV5-1 and TRBJ2-5, the full variable domain is KAGVTQTPRYLIKTRGQQVTLSCSPISGHRSVSWYQQTPGQGLQFLFEYFSETQRNKGNFPGRFSGRQFSNSRSEMNVSTLELGDSALYLCASSLGQGTDGTQYFGPGTRLLVL.

This chain joins TRBV19 and TRBJ1-5, with TRBD1 identical over 8 bases. Germline V gives CDR1 LNHDA, CDR2 SQIVND (reference sequence). The CDR3 covers 14 residues. V gave up 3 bases and J gave up 5 bases; unmatched junction bases: 3. CDR3 loop: CASSISTGDQPQHF. The CDR3 DNA is TGTGCCAGTAGTATCTCGACAGGGGATCAGCCCCAGCATTTT.

This clone has a handful of counts. The chain uses TRBV7-6 and TRBJ2-5, with D unclear. V shed 4 bases and J shed 6 bases, with 6 bases lying between them. CDR3 size: 11 residues. The germline gives CDR1 SGHVS, CDR2 FNYEAQ. CDR3 protein: CASSSGQTQYF. The CDR3 DNA follows: TGTGCCAGCAGCTCTGGCCAGACCCAGTACTTC.

CDR3 in amino acids: CASSTTRGTGVNRPQHF. The CDR3 nucleotides are TGTGCCAGTAGCACAACGAGGGGGACAGGGGTCAATCGACCCCAGCATTTT. This rearrangement joins TRBV19 to TRBJ1-5, with 10 bases fitting TRBD1. Germline CDR1 and CDR2: LNHDA and SQIVND (reference sequence). Losses at the gene ends were 6 bases for V and 10 bases for J; bases not matched to a gene: 18. The CDR3 runs to 17 residues.

The chain has TRBV27 and TRBJ1-5; TRBD1 matches 7 bases. The CDR3 covers 13 residues. CDR1 is MNHEY, CDR2 SMNVEV, per germline (reference sequence). V gave up 5 bases and J gave up 6 bases; unmatched junction bases: 4. CDR3 protein: CASSDRAGQPQHF. Here the CDR3 DNA reads TGTGCCAGCAGTGACAGGGCCGGTCAGCCCCAGCATTTT.

V and J are TRBV4-1 and TRBJ2-7; 12 bases fit TRBD2. V lost 3 bases and J lost 3; bases outside the gene matches: 0. The CDR3 is made up of 14 amino acids. Germline CDR1 and CDR2: MGHRA and YSYEKL. CDR3 sequence: CASSQGLAGYEQYF. The CDR3 region has the DNA TGCGCCAGCAGCCAGGGACTAGCGGGCTACGAGCAGTACTTC.

J is TRBJ2-1 and V is TRBV9, with 12 bases matching TRBD2. CDR3 length equals 17 residues. V dropped 0 bases and J dropped 9; count of bases not matched to a gene: 10. The germline V gene has CDR1 SGDLS and CDR2 YYNGEE. The CDR3 DNA sequence: TGTGCCAGCAGCGTAGCCCCGCTAGCGGGAGGGTTAAGTGAGCAGTTCTTC. This encodes CASSVAPLAGGLSEQFF.

This rearrangement joins TRBV5-4 to TRBJ1-2; possible D gene TRBD1, 6 bases. The CDR3 length is 19 residues. The germline V and J ends were trimmed by 0 bases and 2 bases, with 23 bases remaining between them. Germline values: CDR1 SGHNT, CDR2 YYREEE (reference sequence). CDR3 protein: CASSLEMGRGQPSNYGYTF. The DNA of the CDR3 is TGTGCCAGCAGCTTGGAAATGGGCAGGGGCCAACCCTCCAACTATGGCTACACCTTC.

V gene TRBV30 combines with J gene TRBJ2-1; 7 nucleotides match TRBD2. V was clipped by 4 bases and J by 4 bases; unmatched bases: 13. This CDR3 is built from 16 residues. The germline V gene encodes CDR1 GTSNPN and CDR2 SVGIG (reference sequence). This CDR3 is CAWNAITSVWYNEQFF. The CDR3 nucleotides are TGTGCCTGGAACGCCATTACTAGCGTTTGGTACAATGAGCAGTTCTTC.

The chain links TRBV6-5 to TRBJ2-2, with 8 bases matching TRBD1. The V segment lost 5 bases and the J segment 4 bases; nucleotides outside the gene matches: 6. The germline gives CDR1 MNHEY, CDR2 SVGAGI. CDR3 length: 15 amino acids. The CDR3 coding sequence is TGTGCCAGCAGTGCCGGGACAGGCCGCACCGGGGAGCTGTTTTTT. It is translated as CASSAGTGRTGELFF.

As concerns this clone: Relative to the germline gene, one junction end is altered; a read error may explain this. The chain has TRBV2 and TRBJ2-1, with TRBD2 identical over 13 bases. The CDR3 has 14 amino acids. Germline lookup yields CDR1 SNHLY and CDR2 FYNNEI. DNA for the CDR3: TGTGCCAGCAGAAAAGAACTAGCGGGAGGGCCTTGGGTCTTC. Translation: CASRKELAGGPWVF.

V gene TRBV7-9 combines with J gene TRBJ2-7, with 9 bases aligning to TRBD2. This CDR3 comprises 15 residues. Germline lookup yields CDR1 SEHNR and CDR2 FQNEAQ (reference sequence). V gave up 7 bases and J gave up 4 bases; unmatched junction bases: 11. CDR3 amino acids: CASTGRREGHYEQYF. The DNA for the CDR3 is TGTGCCAGCACAGGACGGCGGGAGGGCCATTACGAGCAGTACTTC. The whole variable domain, remainder taken from reference TRBV7-9 and TRBJ2-7, is DTGVSQNPRHKITKRGQNVTFRCDPISEHNRLYWYRQTLGQGPEFLTYFQNEAQLEKSRLLSDRFSAERPKGSFSTLEIQRTEQGDSAMYLCASTGRREGHYEQYFGPGTRLTVT.

In the case of this clone: Relative to the germline gene, one junction end is altered; a read error may explain this. The rearrangement joins TRBV7-7 to TRBJ2-3, with TRBD2 as a possible D gene (5 bases). The CDR3 sequence is 15 residues long. Per the germline V gene, CDR1 is SSHAT and CDR2 is FNYEAQ (reference sequence). This chain's CDR3 is CASSLGWGATDTQYF. DNA for the CDR3: TGTGCTAGCAGCTTAGGATGGGGAGCCACAGATACGCAGTATTTT.

The rearrangement links TRBV5-6 to TRBJ2-7, with 10 nucleotides matching TRBD2. From germline, CDR1 is SGHDT and CDR2 YYEEEE. The CDR3 consists of 15 residues. V shed 6 bases, J shed 5 bases, and the junction held 11 bases outside the gene matches. Here the CDR3 reads CASIFSGRASHEQYF. The CDR3 coding sequence is TGTGCCAGCATCTTCAGCGGGAGGGCCAGCCACGAGCAGTACTTC.

V usage is TRBV28 and J usage is TRBJ2-1, with 8 bases that match TRBD1. The germline V gene has CDR1 MDHEN and CDR2 SYDVKM. V trimming: 6 bases; J trimming: 7 bases; junction bases outside the gene matches: 8. This CDR3 is built from 14 residues. CDR3 nucleotides: TGTGCCAGCAGGTTGTCCAGGACAGGGAATGAGCAGTTCTTC. It translates to CASRLSRTGNEQFF.